This T cell receptor beta chain stems from a study of cytomegalovirus exposure and HLA in healthy donors. Notes on this clone: Its antigen remains unknown.

The study, taken as a whole, reports: A later analysis reportedly identified an Asian-associated ancestry cluster as carrying fewer N-insertions than the roughly 700-donor mean.

The primer mix had 60 Vbeta and 13 Jbeta primers. Data came from immunoSEQ multiplex PCR; TCRdb stores just in-frame clones and leaves some out. The data show 150,000 to 200,000 clones, 75% to 85% seen once. The germline gives CDR1 SGHDT, CDR2 YYEEEE. Trimming cost V 0 bases and J 1 base; bases outside gene matches: 8. The CDR3 is 17 residues long. J is TRBJ1-1 and V is TRBV5-6; 8 bases are a match to TRBD1. The specimen was PBMCs. The receptor was isolated from a woman aged 45-65 years in good health and CMV-seronegative. CDR3 bases: TGTGCCAGCAGCTTGGGCAGGGGGCGCTATGAGAACACTGAAGCTTTCTTT. It is translated as CASSLGRGRYENTEAFF.